A selection of T cell receptor beta chains follows, all from one sample in a study of T cells expressing NK-cell markers. TCRdb reprocessed the 5' RACE reads and stores each CDR3 protein as one record, lacking DNA. Its clone listing holds roughly 390,000 distinct CDR3 sequences. The sample taken for sequencing was blood T cells: a sorted CD56 or NKG2C T cell subset, CD4+ or CD8+ T cells, or bulk PBMC T cells (not recorded which). All receptors derive from a man aged 18-75 years in good health. The CDR3 runs from the conserved cysteine through the conserved F or W. Each record gives: V gene, J gene, CDR3 protein.

TRBV6-1,TRBJ2-2,CASKAQGSRFTGELFF
TRBV28,TRBJ1-6,CASSSPGHGNLHSPLHF
TRBV28,TRBJ2-7,CASPPSGGKSSYEQYF
TRBV6-1,TRBJ2-3,CASRADIYTDTQYF
TRBV3-1,TRBJ2-1,CASRQRASGPNNEQFF
TRBV11-2,TRBJ2-7,CASSLDLDRASLEQYF
TRBV11-1,TRBJ1-4,CASSLAREWDRGEEKLFF
TRBV5-1,TRBJ2-7,CASSLAQSTTREQYF
TRBV12-3/TRBV12-4,TRBJ2-7,CASSFHSGGDYEQYF
TRBV10-2,TRBJ1-1,CASSGQGNTEAFF
TRBV6-2/TRBV6-3,TRBJ2-2,CASSYYWTTNTGELFF
TRBV20-1,TRBJ2-3,CSARADRGLTDTQYF
TRBV19,TRBJ2-3,CASSFDLGTQYF
TRBV3-1,TRBJ2-1,CASNQRGGNNEQFF
TRBV6-1,TRBJ2-7,CASGIGLAAIEQYF
TRBV3-1,TRBJ2-7,CASTDSGGGEQYF
TRBV7-2,TRBJ2-1,CASSLDGGRFSEQFF
TRBV5-1,TRBJ2-2,CASSFGVVSTGELFF
TRBV10-3,TRBJ2-3,CAIRFGTSRVDTQYF
TRBV3-1,TRBJ2-7,CASMTGSFGEQYF